This T cell receptor (beta chain) derives from a study of T cell repertoires in cytomegalovirus infection. The CDR3 runs to 15 residues. The V end lost 5 bases, the J end lost 4 bases, and 17 bases lay between the germline ends. In germline, CDR1 is MNHEY, CDR2 SMNVEV (reference sequence). In TCRdb, the reads were re-called with MiXCR into one record per CDR3 protein. The top ten clones hold around 13% of a sample with fewer than 550,000 distinct CDR3 sequences, approximately 32% of them seen once. This chain uses TRBV27 with TRBJ1-1, with no clear D. This clonotype was obtained from a human donor in good health (CMV status not recorded). Some clones in this sample may be carry-over from other donors' samples. Sequencing input: PBMCs. Written as DNA, the CDR3 is TGTGCCAGCAGTATTCTAGGTTCTTCTTCCACTGAAGCTTTCTTT. Translating gives CASSILGSSSTEAFF.